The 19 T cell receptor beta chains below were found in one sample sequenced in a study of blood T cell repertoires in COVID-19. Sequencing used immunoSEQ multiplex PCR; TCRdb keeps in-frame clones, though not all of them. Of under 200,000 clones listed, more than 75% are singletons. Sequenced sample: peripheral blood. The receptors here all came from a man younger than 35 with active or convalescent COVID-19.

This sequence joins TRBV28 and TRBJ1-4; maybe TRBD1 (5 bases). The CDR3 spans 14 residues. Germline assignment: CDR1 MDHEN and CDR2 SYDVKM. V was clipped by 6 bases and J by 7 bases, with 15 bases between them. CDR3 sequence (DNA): TGTGCCAGCAGCTCGACCGGGGGTGGTGAAAAACTGTTTTTT. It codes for CASSSTGGGEKLFF. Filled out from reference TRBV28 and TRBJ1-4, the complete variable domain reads DVKVTQSSRYLVKRTGEKVFLECVQDMDHENMFWYRQDPGLGLRLIYFSYDVKMKEKGDIPEGYSVSREKKERFSLILESASTNQTSMYLCASSSTGGGEKLFFGSGTQLSVL.

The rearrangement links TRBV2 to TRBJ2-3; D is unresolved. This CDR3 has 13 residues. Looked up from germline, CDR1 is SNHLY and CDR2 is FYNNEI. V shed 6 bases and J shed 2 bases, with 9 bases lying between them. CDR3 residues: CASRQQLTDTQYF. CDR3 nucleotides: TGTGCCAGCAGACAGCAACTCACAGATACGCAGTATTTT.

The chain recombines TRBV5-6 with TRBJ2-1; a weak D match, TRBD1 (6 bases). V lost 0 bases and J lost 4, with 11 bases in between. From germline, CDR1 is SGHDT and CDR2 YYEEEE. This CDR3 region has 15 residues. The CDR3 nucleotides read TGTGCCAGCAGCTTGGAGGGCAGGGGTTACAATGAGCAGTTCTTC. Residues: CASSLEGRGYNEQFF.

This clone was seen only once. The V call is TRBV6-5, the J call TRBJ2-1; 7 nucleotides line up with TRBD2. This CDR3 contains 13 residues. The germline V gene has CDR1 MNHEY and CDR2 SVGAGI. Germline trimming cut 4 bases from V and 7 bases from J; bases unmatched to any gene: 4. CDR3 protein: CASSWREGNEQFF. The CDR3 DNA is TGTGCCAGCAGTTGGAGGGAGGGGAATGAGCAGTTCTTC.

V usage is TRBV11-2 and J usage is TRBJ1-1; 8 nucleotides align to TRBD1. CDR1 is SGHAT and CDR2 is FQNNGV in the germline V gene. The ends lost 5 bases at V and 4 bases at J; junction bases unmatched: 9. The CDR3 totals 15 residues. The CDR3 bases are TGTGCCAGCAGCCGAGTCAGGGGGCTGGGCACTGAAGCTTTCTTT. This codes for CASSRVRGLGTEAFF.

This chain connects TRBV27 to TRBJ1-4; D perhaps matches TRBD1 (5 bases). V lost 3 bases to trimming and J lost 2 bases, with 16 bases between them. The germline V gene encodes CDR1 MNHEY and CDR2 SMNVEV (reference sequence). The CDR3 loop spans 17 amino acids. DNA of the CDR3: TGTGCCAGCAGTTTTTTGGGGCCTGTGGGCACTAATGAAAAACTGTTTTTT. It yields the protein CASSFLGPVGTNEKLFF.

The CDR3 protein is CSVPRDNLNTEAFF. CDR3 DNA sequence: TGCAGCGTGCCGAGAGACAATTTGAACACTGAAGCTTTCTTT. The chain joins TRBV29-1 to TRBJ1-1; D uncertain. The germline gives CDR1 SQVTM, CDR2 ANQGSEA. The CDR3 totals 14 residues. V was clipped by 6 bases and J by 0 bases, with 14 bases between them.

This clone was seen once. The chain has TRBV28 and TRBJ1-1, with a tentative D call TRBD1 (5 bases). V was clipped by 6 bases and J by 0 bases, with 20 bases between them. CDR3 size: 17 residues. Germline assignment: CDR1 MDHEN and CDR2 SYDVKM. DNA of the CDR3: TGTGCCAGCAGGACTGGGGCTGTCTGGAGTGTGAACACTGAAGCTTTCTTT. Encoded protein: CASRTGAVWSVNTEAFF.

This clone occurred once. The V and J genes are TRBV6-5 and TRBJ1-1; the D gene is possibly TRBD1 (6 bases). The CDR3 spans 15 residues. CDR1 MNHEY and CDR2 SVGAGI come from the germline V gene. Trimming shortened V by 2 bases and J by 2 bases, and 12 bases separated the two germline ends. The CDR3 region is CASSYPGQYNTEAFF. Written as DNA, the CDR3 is TGTGCCAGCAGTTACCCCGGACAGTATAACACTGAAGCTTTCTTT.

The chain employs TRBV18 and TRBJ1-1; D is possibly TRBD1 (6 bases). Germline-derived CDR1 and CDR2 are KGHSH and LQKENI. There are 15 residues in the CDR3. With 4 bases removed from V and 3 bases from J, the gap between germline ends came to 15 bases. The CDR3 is CASSRETGLDTEAFF. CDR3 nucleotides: TGTGCCAGCTCACGGGAAACAGGGTTGGACACTGAAGCTTTCTTT. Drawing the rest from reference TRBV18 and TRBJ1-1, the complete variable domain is NAGVMQNPRHLVRRRGQEARLRCSPMKGHSHVYWYRQLPEEGLKFMVYLQKENIIDESGMPKERFSAEFPKEGPSILRIQQVVRGDSAAYFCASSRETGLDTEAFFGQGTRLTVV.

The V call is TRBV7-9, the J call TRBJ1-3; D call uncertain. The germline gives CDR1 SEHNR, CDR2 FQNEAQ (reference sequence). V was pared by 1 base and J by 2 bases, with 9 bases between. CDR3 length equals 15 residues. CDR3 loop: CASSLGGGAGNTIYF. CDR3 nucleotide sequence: TGTGCCAGCAGCTTAGGCGGTGGTGCTGGAAACACCATATATTTT.

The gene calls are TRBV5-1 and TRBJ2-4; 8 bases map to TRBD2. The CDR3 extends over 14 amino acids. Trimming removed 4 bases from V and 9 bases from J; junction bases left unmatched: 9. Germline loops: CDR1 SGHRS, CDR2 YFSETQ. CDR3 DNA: TGCGCCAGCAGCCCGGGGGGGACCGAGGGCATTCAGTACTTC. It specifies CASSPGGTEGIQYF.

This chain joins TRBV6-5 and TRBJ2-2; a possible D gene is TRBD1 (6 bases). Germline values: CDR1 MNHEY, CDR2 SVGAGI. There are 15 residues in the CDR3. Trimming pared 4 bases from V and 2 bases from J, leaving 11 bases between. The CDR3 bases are TGTGCCAGCAGTTCCGGACAGATCAACACCGGGGAGCTGTTTTTT. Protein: CASSSGQINTGELFF.

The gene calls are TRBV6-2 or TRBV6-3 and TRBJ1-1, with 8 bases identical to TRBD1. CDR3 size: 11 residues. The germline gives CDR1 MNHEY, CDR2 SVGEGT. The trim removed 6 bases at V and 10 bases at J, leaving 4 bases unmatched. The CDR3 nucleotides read TGTGCCAGCAGCCAGGGGGCGGCAGCTTTCTTT. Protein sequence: CASSQGAAAFF.

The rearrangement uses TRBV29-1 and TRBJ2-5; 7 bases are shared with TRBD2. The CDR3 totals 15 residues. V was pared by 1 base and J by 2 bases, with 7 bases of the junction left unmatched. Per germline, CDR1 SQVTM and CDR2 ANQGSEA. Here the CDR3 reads CSVEGGGASQETQYF. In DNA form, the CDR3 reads TGCAGCGTTGAAGGGGGGGGAGCATCGCAAGAGACCCAGTACTTC.

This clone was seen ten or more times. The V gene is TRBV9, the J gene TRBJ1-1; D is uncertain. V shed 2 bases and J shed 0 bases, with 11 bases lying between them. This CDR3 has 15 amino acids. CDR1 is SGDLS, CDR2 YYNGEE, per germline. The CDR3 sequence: CASSVGGILNTEAFF. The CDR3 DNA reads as TGTGCCAGCAGCGTTGGCGGAATCCTGAACACTGAAGCTTTCTTT. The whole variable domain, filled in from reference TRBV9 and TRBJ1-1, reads DSGVTQTPKHLITATGQRVTLRCSPRSGDLSVYWYQQSLDQGLQFLIQYYNGEERAKGNILERFSAQQFPDLHSELNLSSLELGDSALYFCASSVGGILNTEAFFGQGTRLTVV.

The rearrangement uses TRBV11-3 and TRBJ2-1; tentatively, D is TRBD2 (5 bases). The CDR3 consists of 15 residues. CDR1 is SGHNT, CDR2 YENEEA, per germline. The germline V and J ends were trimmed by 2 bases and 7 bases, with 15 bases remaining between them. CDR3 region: CASSLTSRGINEQFF. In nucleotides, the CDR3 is TGTGCCAGCAGCTTAACGAGTAGAGGGATTAATGAGCAGTTCTTC. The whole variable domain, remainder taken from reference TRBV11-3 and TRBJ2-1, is EAGVVQSPRYKIIEKKQPVAFWCNPISGHNTLYWYLQNLGQGPELLIRYENEEAVDDSQLPKDRFSAERLKGVDSTLKIQPAELGDSAVYLCASSLTSRGINEQFFGPGTRLTVL.

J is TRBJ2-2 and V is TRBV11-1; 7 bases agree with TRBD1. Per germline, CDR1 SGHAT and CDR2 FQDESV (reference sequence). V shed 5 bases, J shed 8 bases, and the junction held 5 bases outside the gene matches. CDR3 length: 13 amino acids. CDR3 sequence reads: CASSPDRDGELFF. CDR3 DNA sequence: TGTGCCAGCAGCCCCGACAGGGATGGGGAGCTGTTTTTT.

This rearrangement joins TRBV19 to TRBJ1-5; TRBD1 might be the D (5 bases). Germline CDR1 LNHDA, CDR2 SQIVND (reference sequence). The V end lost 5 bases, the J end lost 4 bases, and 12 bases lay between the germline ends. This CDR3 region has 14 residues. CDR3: CASSFRVANQPQHF. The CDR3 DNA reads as TGTGCCAGTAGTTTCAGGGTAGCAAATCAGCCCCAGCATTTT.